This is a list of T cell receptor beta chains from one sample in a study of OX40 agonist ivuxolimab in advanced cancers. The method was immunoSEQ multiplex PCR; TCRdb's version includes in-frame clones alone and lacks a portion of them. In the table there are around 63,000 clones, 86% of which are singletons. Source: CD4+ or CD8+ T cells sorted from blood, taken in a trial of the OX40 agonist ivuxolimab. The origin of the receptors is an adult with an advanced solid tumor such as melanoma, head and neck, liver or kidney cancer. The CDR3 runs from the conserved cysteine through the conserved F or W. The order of the fields is V gene, J gene, CDR3 protein.

TRBV18	TRBJ2-1	CASSPNRGGSYNEQFF
TRBV30	TRBJ1-5	CAWSVTGEQPQHF
TRBV4-1	TRBJ2-3	CASSPLWREGHSTQYF
TRBV19	TRBJ1-2	CASRDRENYGYTF
TRBV5-1	TRBJ2-5	CASSLAGSQQGETQYF
TRBV19	TRBJ2-7	CASRISVGGAGSGEQYF
TRBV30	TRBJ1-4	CARGGSLNEKLFF
TRBV2	TRBJ2-7	CASSGGLAGAIRQYF
TRBV2	TRBJ1-5	CASKREVFEQPQHF
TRBV13	TRBJ2-7	CASRSTSLKNTYEQYF
TRBV5-1	TRBJ2-1	CASSTLDPSGEQFF
TRBV28	TRBJ2-7	CASSTGTERPYEQYF
TRBV18	TRBJ2-7	CASSPLQGGAEQYF
TRBV11-2	TRBJ1-1	CASSPTRDGAFF
TRBV5-6	TRBJ1-1	CASSLVPTGTEAFF
TRBV4-1	TRBJ1-3	CASSQDIAQSLGNTIYF
TRBV7-9	TRBJ1-2	CASSQNQGNRGYTF
TRBV7-2	TRBJ2-1	CASSLALRGEQFF
TRBV28	TRBJ2-5	CASSLGSGSSEQETQYF
TRBV10-3	TRBJ2-6	CAISEFHPGQRFSGANVLTF
TRBV18	TRBJ1-4	CASSQGNEKLFF
TRBV19	.	CASSRGVSYEQYF
TRBV28	TRBJ2-1	CASSSTGTGKYNEQFF
TRBV5-4	TRBJ2-5	CASSSWDGQETQYF
TRBV13	TRBJ2-7	CASSTTGGVNEQYF
TRBV18	TRBJ1-1	CASSPGTDTEAFF
TRBV5-1	TRBJ2-3	CASSFPSTDTQYF
TRBV6-6	TRBJ2-3	CASSPTTSADTQYF
TRBV6-4	TRBJ1-1	CASSDSGTSRGDTEAFF
TRBV6-5	TRBJ1-2	CASSRLQGGYTF
TRBV7-2	TRBJ1-2	CASSLGGQGGENF
TRBV4-1	TRBJ1-2	CASSQDTGGGGYTF
TRBV7-2	TRBJ2-7	CASSQGEGYEQYF
TRBV12-5	TRBJ1-6	CASGRQGSNSPLHF
TRBV11-2	TRBJ2-2	CATGFRGTGELFF
TRBV9	TRBJ2-1	CASSVDPSGRGNEQFF
TRBV30	TRBJ1-1	CAWPTAEPGPYHPYLNTEAFF
TRBV7-3	TRBJ1-1	CASSPTPGTVNEAFF
TRBV5-1	TRBJ1-1	CASSLVLEGMAFF
TRBV5-6	TRBJ1-4	CASSKTGAGATNEKLFF
TRBV6-1	TRBJ1-5	CASSEHRASNQPQHF
TRBV6-4	TRBJ2-1	CASSDSYSAQSYNEQFF